Only a few counts were recorded for the clone carrying this TCR beta chain. Its antigen is still unknown. This sample was included in a study of T cell responses to AZD1222 COVID-19 vaccine. Clones were read by immunoSEQ multiplex PCR, and TCRdb kept only the in-frame ones, dropping some. The sample consists of around 84,000 clones, around 87% of them appearing once. Study findings and constraints: Elevations in Spike-specific TCR breadth and depth followed administration of two AZD1222 doses. The donor group comprised mostly white British people and more females; the analysis possibly underestimated clonal diversity. Repertoires were obtained only post-peak T cell response.

CDR3 length: 13 amino acids. Looked up from germline, CDR1 is SGDLS and CDR2 is YYNGEE. V was trimmed by 4 bases and J by 1 base, leaving 9 bases between them. The V gene is TRBV9, the J gene TRBJ2-7, with D hard to call. This TCR came from an adult in good health. This specimen consisted of peripheral blood, obtained on day 0 of AZD1222 vaccination. CDR3 DNA: TGTGCCAGCAGCATCTCAGAGTCCTACGAGCAGTACTTC. Translation: CASSISESYEQYF.